Each of the 26 T cell receptor beta chains below was sequenced from the same sample in a study of pediatric ulcerative colitis. Measured with immunoSEQ multiplex PCR; TCRdb has only the in-frame clones, and not every one. The data hold 36,000 or so clones, with less than 80% observed a single time. One to two pinch biopsies were taken from the rectum during colonoscopy. The sequenced sample consisted of gut tissue. Source of these receptors: a boy younger than 18 with moderate ulcerative colitis.

The rearrangement joins TRBV7-6 to TRBJ2-2; maybe TRBD2 (6 bases). The germline V gene has CDR1 SGHVS and CDR2 FNYEAQ. Deletions cut 1 base from V and 8 bases from J, with 14 bases between. The CDR3 covers 15 residues. CDR3 loop: CASSLVGLITGELFF. The CDR3 region has the DNA TGTGCCAGCAGCTTAGTCGGACTAATTACGGGGGAGCTGTTTTTT.

The chain recombines TRBV6-1 with TRBJ1-4, with D possibly TRBD1 on 6 matching bases. This CDR3 is built from 12 residues. Trimming removed 6 bases at V and 8 bases at J, with 10 bases between. CDR1 is MNHNS, CDR2 SASEGT, per germline. In nucleotides, the CDR3 is TGTGCCAGCAGCAGGGGTGAGGAAAAACTGTTTTTT. Protein: CASSRGEEKLFF.

The chain couples TRBV5-8 to TRBJ2-3, with D unclear. The V end was cut by 3 bases, the J end by 14 bases, with 10 bases between. The CDR3 contains 10 residues. CDR1 and CDR2 from the germline V gene are SGHTS and YDEGEE. The CDR3 loop reads CASSWAPMYF. In nucleotides, the CDR3 is TGTGCCAGCAGCTGGGCGCCTATGTATTTT.

The chain links TRBV30 to TRBJ1-4; 10 bases agree with TRBD1. Germline loops: CDR1 GTSNPN, CDR2 SVGIG (reference sequence). V shed 1 base, J shed 6 bases, and the junction held 2 bases outside the gene matches. CDR3 length equals 14 residues. This chain's CDR3 is CAWSDGTGDEKLFF. The CDR3 region has the DNA TGTGCCTGGAGTGATGGGACAGGGGATGAAAAACTGTTTTTT.

As concerns this clone: Mismatch with germline at one junction end may stem from a read error. The sample contains more than one DNA sequence encoding this CDR3. The rearrangement joins TRBV7-7 to TRBJ2-7; the D gene could be TRBD1 or TRBD2 (5 bases each). The germline V gene encodes CDR1 SSHAT and CDR2 FNYEAQ (reference sequence). The CDR3 contains 13 residues. The CDR3 reads CASSLGTGREQYF. The CDR3 DNA follows: TGTGCTAGCAGCTTAGGGACGGGGCGGGAGCAGTACTTC. The whole variable domain, remainder taken from reference TRBV7-7 and TRBJ2-7, is GAGVSQSPRYKVTKRGQDVTLRCDPISSHATLYWYQQALGQGPEFLTYFNYEAQPDKSGLPSDRFSAERPEGSISTLTIQRTEQRDSAMYRCASSLGTGREQYFGPGTRLTVT.

In its sample, this clone was seen a few times. The chain recombines TRBV19 with TRBJ1-1; a weak D match, TRBD1 (5 bases). Germline values: CDR1 LNHDA, CDR2 SQIVND (reference sequence). This CDR3 is 14 amino acids long. Trimming removed 6 bases from V and 5 bases from J, with 16 bases in between. CDR3 residues: CASRDNGGRTEAFF. Here the CDR3 DNA reads TGTGCCAGTAGAGACAATGGGGGGAGGACTGAAGCTTTCTTT.

The chain has TRBV10-3 and TRBJ2-3; D ambiguous. Germline V gene data show CDR1 as ENHRY and CDR2 as SYGVKD. The V end was cut by 8 bases, the J end by 0 bases, with 6 bases between. CDR3 length: 12 amino acids. The CDR3 sequence: CAISDSTDTQYF. As DNA, the CDR3 is TGTGCCATCTCTGACAGCACAGATACGCAGTATTTT.

V is TRBV7-8 and J is TRBJ1-2, with D perhaps TRBD1 (5 bases). Trimming took off 4 bases at V and 4 bases at J, with 10 bases between the two ends. The CDR3 loop spans 13 amino acids. The germline CDR1 and CDR2 sequences are SGHVS and FQNEAQ. Written as DNA, the CDR3 is TGTGCCAGCAGCTGGGACCGAGCCTATGGCTACACCTTC. As protein: CASSWDRAYGYTF.

This clone was picked up one time. Here the CDR3 reads CASSPQAGQRVGLAEAFF. In DNA, the CDR3 is TGTGCCAGCTCACCACAAGCGGGACAGCGAGTAGGTCTTGCTGAAGCTTTCTTT. The V and J genes are TRBV18 and TRBJ1-1, with 7 bases that match TRBD1. J was trimmed by 6 bases and V by 1 base; bases with no gene match: 17. Germline loops: CDR1 KGHSH, CDR2 LQKENI. This CDR3 is built from 18 residues. Together with reference TRBV18 and TRBJ1-1, the CDR3 gives the full variable domain: NAGVMQNPRHLVRRRGQEARLRCSPMKGHSHVYWYRQLPEEGLKFMVYLQKENIIDESGMPKERFSAEFPKEGPSILRIQQVVRGDSAAYFCASSPQAGQRVGLAEAFFGQGTRLTVV.

The chain links TRBV5-1 to TRBJ2-5; D is uncertain. V lost 4 bases, J lost 5 bases, and 12 bases lay in between. The germline V gene has CDR1 SGHRS and CDR2 YFSETQ. There are 13 residues in the CDR3. CDR3: CASSPARWETQYF. In nucleotides, the CDR3 is TGCGCCAGCAGCCCAGCTAGGTGGGAGACCCAGTACTTC.

V and J are TRBV7-9 and TRBJ1-2; no definite D call. The CDR3 is 12 residues long. Trimming cost V 4 bases and J 4 bases, with 7 bases left between them. CDR1 SEHNR and CDR2 FQNEAQ come from the germline V gene (reference sequence). As DNA, the CDR3 is TGTGCCAGCAGCTCCGGGATCTATGGCTACACCTTC. This translates into CASSSGIYGYTF.

The J gene is TRBJ2-7, the V gene TRBV2; 9 bases line up with TRBD1. This CDR3 is built from 14 residues. J gave up 2 bases and V 7 bases, and 6 bases lay outside the gene matches. Looked up from germline, CDR1 is SNHLY and CDR2 is FYNNEI. In DNA, the CDR3 is TGTGCCAGCACTACACAGGGGGCAGCCTACGAGCAGTACTTC. As protein: CASTTQGAAYEQYF.

The V and J genes are TRBV28 and TRBJ2-6, with no clear D. CDR1 MDHEN and CDR2 SYDVKM come from the germline V gene. The CDR3 extends over 15 amino acids. V lost 4 bases and J lost 9, with 16 bases in between. CDR3 sequence (DNA): TGTGCCAGCAGTTCATTAACCCGGGCCTTCAACGTCCTGACTTTC. Translated: CASSSLTRAFNVLTF.

The chain recombines TRBV6-1 with TRBJ1-2; TRBD1 matches at 8 bases. V gave up 3 bases and J gave up 4 bases; unmatched junction bases: 7. This CDR3 spans 15 amino acids. Germline V CDR1 and CDR2: MNHNS, SASEGT. The CDR3 region has the DNA TGTGCCAGCAGTGAGTCGACAGGGGCTATCTATGGCTACACCTTC. It translates to CASSESTGAIYGYTF.

J is TRBJ1-6 and V is TRBV30; D call uncertain. The ends were cut back, 1 base at V and 7 bases at J, with 11 bases in the middle. The CDR3 contains 14 residues. Looked up from germline, CDR1 is GTSNPN and CDR2 is SVGIG (reference sequence). CDR3 region: CAWSATERNSPLHF. In DNA form, the CDR3 reads TGTGCCTGGAGTGCTACAGAGAGGAATTCACCCCTCCACTTT.

This clone was counted between two and nine times. This chain uses TRBV23-1 with TRBJ1-5; 8 bases fit TRBD1. TRBV23-1 is assigned to the ORF class and has an uncertain function. J gave up 0 bases and V 0 bases, and 10 bases lay outside the gene matches. The CDR3 is 19 residues long. Here the CDR3 reads CASSQSPRGQVDSNQPQHF. The DNA for the CDR3 is TGCGCCAGCAGTCAATCCCCGAGGGGACAGGTAGATAGCAATCAGCCCCAGCATTTT.

This sequence joins TRBV10-2 and TRBJ2-1; TRBD2 is a possible D gene (6 bases). The V gene's germline CDR1 is WSHSY and CDR2 SAAADI. Trimming removed 5 bases from V and 14 bases from J, with 16 bases in between. The CDR3 runs 12 residues. The CDR3 DNA reads as TGCGCCAGCAGTATCAAGGCGGGGCGAAAGTTCTTC. This codes for CASSIKAGRKFF.

This chain links TRBV5-4 with TRBJ1-3; tentative D call: TRBD1 (6 bases). Germline loops: CDR1 SGHNT, CDR2 YYREEE (reference sequence). Between the trimmed V and J ends, which lost 0 bases and 4 bases, there was a span of 11 bases. The CDR3 is 15 amino acids. CDR3 sequence: CASSLEGGRGNTIYF. The CDR3 nucleotides are TGTGCCAGCAGCTTGGAAGGGGGGCGAGGAAACACCATATATTTT.

The chain links TRBV6-4 to TRBJ2-3; 11 nucleotides agree with TRBD2. The CDR3 consists of 15 residues. J was trimmed by 4 bases and V by 5 bases; bases with no gene match: 5. Looked up from germline, CDR1 is MRHNA and CDR2 is SNTAGT. CDR3 sequence reads: CASSQTSGAADTQYF. CDR3 DNA sequence: TGTGCCAGCAGTCAGACTAGCGGGGCGGCAGATACGCAGTATTTT.

This chain uses TRBV7-9 with TRBJ1-3; D not resolved. Germline CDR1 is SEHNR and CDR2 is FQNEAQ (reference sequence). The CDR3 length is 13 residues. Deletions cut 3 bases from V and 8 bases from J, with 11 bases between. CDR3 sequence: CASSFLPVDTIYF. CDR3 coding DNA: TGTGCCAGCAGCTTTCTGCCCGTGGACACCATATATTTT.

This clone was detected only once. The chain couples TRBV28 to TRBJ2-2; no clear D. The CDR3 extends over 13 amino acids. CDR1 is MDHEN, CDR2 SYDVKM, per germline. Deletions cut 3 bases from V and 4 bases from J, with 6 bases between. The CDR3 here is CASSFVGTGELFF. The CDR3 nucleotides read TGTGCCAGCAGTTTTGTGGGCACCGGGGAGCTGTTTTTT.

This sequence joins TRBV6-1 and TRBJ2-7; the match to TRBD1 covers 8 bases. V dropped 7 bases and J dropped 3; count of bases not matched to a gene: 8. The CDR3 runs 14 residues. CDR1 and CDR2 from the germline V gene are MNHNS and SASEGT. In DNA form, the CDR3 reads TGTGCCAGCACTCAGGGGGCGAGTGTCTACGAGCAGTACTTC. Translated: CASTQGASVYEQYF.

The chain has TRBV7-6 and TRBJ2-3, with 8 bases fitting TRBD2. After removal of 5 bases from V and 6 bases from J, the junction contained 16 bases not matched to a gene. The CDR3 spans 17 residues. Looked up from germline, CDR1 is SGHVS and CDR2 is FNYEAQ. In DNA, the CDR3 is TGTGCCAGCAGCCCTGTAGCGGGGCGGGGCTTTTTGGATACGCAGTATTTT. Its translation: CASSPVAGRGFLDTQYF.

The chain combines TRBV11-2 with TRBJ2-2, with D hard to call. Germline assignment: CDR1 SGHAT and CDR2 FQNNGV. The CDR3 covers 15 residues. V shed 3 bases and J shed 0 bases, with 8 bases lying between them. CDR3 in DNA: TGTGCCAGCAGCTTTTCCCCGACGAACACCGGGGAGCTGTTTTTT. The encoded protein is CASSFSPTNTGELFF.

This clone was seen a few times. The chain carries TRBV28 and TRBJ1-2, with 7 bases that match TRBD1. Germline V CDR1 and CDR2: MDHEN, SYDVKM. The CDR3 length is 12 residues. Germline trimming cut 4 bases from V and 8 bases from J; bases unmatched to any gene: 4. The CDR3 reads CASSSTGYGYTF. CDR3 sequence (DNA): TGTGCCAGCAGTTCGACAGGGTACGGCTACACCTTC.

This chain uses TRBV18 with TRBJ1-4; possibly TRBD1 for D (5 bases). The CDR3 has 15 residues. CDR1 KGHSH and CDR2 LQKENI come from the germline V gene. V lost 2 bases and J 6 bases, leaving 13 bases between the germline ends. This CDR3 reads CASSPRQGQDEKLFF. CDR3 nucleotide sequence: TGTGCCAGCTCACCAAGGCAGGGTCAGGATGAAAAACTGTTTTTT.